These T cell receptor beta chains were read from a single sample in a study of cytomegalovirus exposure and HLA in healthy donors. The table came from immunoSEQ multiplex PCR; TCRdb's copy has only in-frame clones and leaves some out. The sample lists fewer than 200,000 clones, approximately 80% occurring once. Sequenced material: PBMCs. These receptors were taken from a woman in her twenties or thirties in good health and CMV-seropositive. Both conserved end residues are part of each CDR3.

V gene	J gene	CDR3 protein
TRBV7-3	TRBJ2-2	CASSLRGGDTGELFF
TRBV27	TRBJ1-3	CASIELAGLSSGNTIYF
TRBV19	TRBJ1-2	CASSYLGSDRHYGYTF
TRBV6-5	TRBJ1-4	CASMLTGGAEKLFF
TRBV10-3	TRBJ2-7	CAISTGQGVEQYF
TRBV30	TRBJ1-1	CAWSVRGYTEAFF
TRBV5-1	TRBJ2-1	CASSRDTLNEQFF
TRBV7-3	TRBJ2-3	CASSLGSGGTDTQYF
TRBV7-2	TRBJ2-1	CASSQAFEQFF
TRBV7-3	TRBJ2-2	CASSRGGASGELFF
TRBV5-1	TRBJ1-6	CASSLDPGDNSPLHF
TRBV5-6	TRBJ2-7	CASSRTSEGYFSRSYEQYF
TRBV29-1	TRBJ2-7	CSVEAVPSGGIYEQYF
TRBV28	TRBJ1-6	CASSAPPGQGGSPLHF
TRBV6-5	TRBJ1-1	CASSYGLGHTEAFF
TRBV19	TRBJ1-5	CARDRWGSNQPQHF
TRBV5-5	TRBJ2-4	CASSIQVAKNIQYF
TRBV19	TRBJ1-1	CASTAARTGNTEAFF
TRBV6-5	TRBJ2-5	CASSDRGLKTQYF
TRBV5-1	TRBJ2-1	CASSLARTSGGYNEQFF
TRBV5-1	TRBJ2-1	CASSRGTGDNEQFF
TRBV2	TRBJ2-7	CASYLAGGTATQITYEQYF
TRBV7-6	TRBJ2-5	CASSLESGHGETQYF
TRBV7-2	TRBJ2-3	CASSLDTGKNTQYF
TRBV7-9	TRBJ2-7	CASSYTGDRGGDEQYF
TRBV11-2	TRBJ1-4	CASSTSGTGVEKLFF
TRBV6-6	TRBJ2-1	CASSLPPGQLIEQFF
TRBV19	TRBJ1-2	CASIAGRLPYGYTF
TRBV19	TRBJ1-1	CASSRPYRGYSKNTEAFF
TRBV6-6	TRBJ1-1	CASNSILGAGTEAFF
TRBV6-1	TRBJ2-7	CASSEFRTSGYEQYF
TRBV9	TRBJ2-3	CASSVNPGERGRTDTQYF
TRBV5-1	TRBJ2-7	CASSLGAESSYEQYF
TRBV9	TRBJ2-1	CASSVGHAGNEQFF
TRBV6-5	TRBJ1-2	CASSQTGNYGYTF
TRBV29-1	TRBJ2-7	CSGGDTPGGEQYF
TRBV28	TRBJ1-2	CASSSGQGSDGYTF
TRBV2	TRBJ1-1	CASRDSGNTEAFF
TRBV11-3	TRBJ2-1	CASSFAGGPFYEQFF
TRBV6-5	TRBJ1-1	CASSYAPGNTEAFF
TRBV6-5	TRBJ1-1	CASSYLEGTEAFF
TRBV18	TRBJ1-3	CASSPLGQGNGNTIYF
TRBV4-1	TRBJ1-5	CASSQVGGRAPQHF
TRBV4-3	TRBJ1-5	CASSQGGRNQPQHF
TRBV15	TRBJ1-1	CATAAAAMNTEAFF
TRBV28	TRBJ1-2	CASSLRRGDYGYTF
TRBV28	TRBJ1-1	CASSYGGGRGTEAFF
TRBV7-2	TRBJ1-2	CASSLRDSSYGYTF
TRBV19	TRBJ2-3	CASSPWTGPKTDTQYF
TRBV7-9	TRBJ2-5	CSSSFGEETQYF
TRBV6-1	TRBJ1-6	CASSASGPGNSPLHF
TRBV11-2	TRBJ1-1	CASSLVGRATNTEAFF
TRBV10-2	TRBJ2-7	CASSRDFKSYF
TRBV7-8	TRBJ1-1	CASSLAETGWAFF
TRBV20-1	TRBJ2-5	CSAGPPWTQYF
TRBV7-2	TRBJ2-3	CASSLMSPGTGGADTQYF
TRBV4-3	TRBJ2-7	CASSQNVFGETYEQYF
TRBV19	TRBJ1-6	CASSLPGDNSPLHF
TRBV2	TRBJ1-6	CASSDIIAAEDNSPLHF